Each of the 20 T cell receptor beta chains below was sequenced from the same sample in a study of cytomegalovirus exposure and HLA in healthy donors. The PCR had 60 Vbeta and 13 Jbeta primers. Here immunoSEQ multiplex PCR was the method, and the copy in TCRdb shows in-frame clones only, minus some. This sample has approximately 110,000 clones, with around 15% found just once. Sequenced material: PBMCs. The receptors were gathered from a female donor in good health and CMV-seronegative.

The V and J genes are TRBV5-4 and TRBJ1-2; no clear D. CDR3 length equals 15 residues. Germline CDR1 and CDR2: SGHNT and YYREEE (reference sequence). The germline V and J ends were trimmed by 0 bases and 4 bases, with 13 bases remaining between them. CDR3 bases: TGTGCCAGCAGCTTGGATGAGCCCACCATCTATGGCTACACCTTC. Amino acids: CASSLDEPTIYGYTF.

This clone was counted only a few times. V gene TRBV11-3 combines with J gene TRBJ2-7, with D uncertain. Trimming removed 3 bases at V and 5 bases at J, with 11 bases between. Germline V gene lookup returns CDR1 SGHNT and CDR2 YENEEA. This CDR3 has 13 residues. The CDR3 nucleotides are TGTGCCAGCAGCTTTGGTCAGACTGACGAGCAGTACTTC. As protein: CASSFGQTDEQYF.

The rearrangement uses TRBV25-1 and TRBJ1-4; the D is unclear. CDR3 length: 15 residues. Germline V gives CDR1 MGHDK, CDR2 SYGVNS. V was shortened by 1 base and J by 6 bases, with 12 bases between the two germline ends. CDR3 DNA sequence: TGTGCCAGCAGTGAATTAGTGCCCTCTTATGAAAAACTGTTTTTT. It encodes CASSELVPSYEKLFF.

This clone has a handful of counts. CDR3 protein: CASSGGLETRMLFF. The CDR3 region has the DNA TGTGCCAGCAGCGGGGGCCTTGAGACTCGGATGCTGTTTTTT. This chain connects TRBV7-2 to TRBJ1-4; D is perhaps TRBD1 (6 bases). V was cut by 5 bases and J by 14 bases, with 21 bases left in between. This CDR3 has 14 amino acids. From germline, CDR1 is SGHTA and CDR2 FQGNSA.

There are a few counts of this clone. The CDR3 reads CASSPTGLGNYSPLHF. CDR3 DNA: TGCGCCAGCAGCCCTACAGGGCTCGGAAATTATTCACCCCTCCACTTT. The gene calls are TRBV4-3 and TRBJ1-6; weak D call: TRBD1 (6 bases). Germline CDR1 reads LGHNA; CDR2 reads YSLEER. The length of the CDR3 is 16 residues. V shed 4 bases and J shed 8 bases, with 18 bases lying between them.

The gene calls are TRBV27 and TRBJ2-2; D perhaps matches TRBD1 (6 bases). The CDR3 sequence is 16 residues long. Per germline, CDR1 MNHEY and CDR2 SMNVEV (reference sequence). V was shortened by 5 bases and J by 1 base, with 14 bases between the two germline ends. The CDR3 DNA sequence: TGTGCCAGCAGTCGAATTCACAGGGAGAACACCGGGGAGCTGTTTTTT. It codes for CASSRIHRENTGELFF.

CDR3 sequence (DNA): TGTGCCAGCAGCACCGGGACAGGAAGCACCGGGGAGCTGTTTTTT. Translation gives CASSTGTGSTGELFF. This chain connects TRBV7-9 to TRBJ2-2, with 8 positions matching TRBD1. The CDR3 sequence is 15 residues long. With 5 bases clipped from V and 4 bases from J, the junction kept 6 bases outside the gene matches. The germline CDR1 and CDR2 sequences are SEHNR and FQNEAQ (reference sequence).

This clone was detected a few times. The rearrangement uses TRBV7-9 and TRBJ1-2; a weak D match, TRBD1 (6 bases). The CDR3 runs 14 residues. The ends were cut back, 3 bases at V and 4 bases at J, with 12 bases in the middle. CDR1 and CDR2 (germline): SEHNR, FQNEAQ (reference sequence). The CDR3 sequence is CASSFGGGSYGYTF. CDR3 nucleotide sequence: TGTGCCAGCAGCTTTGGCGGGGGCAGCTATGGCTACACCTTC.

A few counts support this clone. The V gene is TRBV6-1, the J gene TRBJ2-7, with 12 bases fitting TRBD2. Looked up from germline, CDR1 is MNHNS and CDR2 is SASEGT. J gave up 0 bases and V 3 bases, and 12 bases lay outside the gene matches. CDR3 length equals 19 residues. The CDR3 DNA reads as TGTGCCAGCAGTGAGCTTTTACTAGCGGGGGGACCCGTCTCCTACGAGCAGTACTTC. The encoded protein is CASSELLLAGGPVSYEQYF.

The chain links TRBV30 to TRBJ2-1; 8 nucleotides agree with TRBD1. The V gene end was trimmed by 5 bases and the J gene end by 5 bases; junction bases not matched to a gene: 5. CDR3 length: 13 amino acids. Looked up from germline, CDR1 is GTSNPN and CDR2 is SVGIG (reference sequence). CDR3 region: CAWEGQGHNEQFF. In DNA form, the CDR3 reads TGTGCCTGGGAAGGACAGGGACACAATGAGCAGTTCTTC.

This clone has more than one count but fewer than ten. This sequence joins TRBV7-2 and TRBJ2-2; the D gene is possibly TRBD1 (6 bases). Between the trimmed V and J ends, which lost 6 bases and 2 bases, there was a span of 13 bases. Germline V lookup: CDR1 SGHTA, CDR2 FQGNSA. This CDR3 is 15 amino acids long. CDR3 protein: CASRRQAENTGELFF. CDR3 in DNA: TGTGCCAGCAGGCGACAGGCGGAAAACACCGGGGAGCTGTTTTTT.

The chain joins TRBV28 to TRBJ1-1; D unclear. The V gene lost 2 bases and the J gene lost 1 base, with 8 bases spanning the gap. This CDR3 is 14 amino acids long. CDR1 is MDHEN, CDR2 SYDVKM, per germline. The CDR3 region is CASSLQLPNTEAFF. The DNA for the CDR3 is TGTGCCAGCAGTTTACAACTTCCGAACACTGAAGCTTTCTTT.

J is TRBJ2-1 and V is TRBV4-2; 11 bases align to TRBD2. V was pared by 6 bases and J by 6 bases, with 1 base of the junction left unmatched. CDR3 length equals 13 residues. Germline CDR1 is LGHNA and CDR2 is YNFKEQ. In DNA, the CDR3 is TGTGCCAGCAGTCTAGCGGGAGGCAATGAGCAGTTCTTC. Encoded protein: CASSLAGGNEQFF.

The chain has TRBV19 and TRBJ2-7; 9 bases align to TRBD1. This CDR3 has 14 amino acids. Germline CDR1 and CDR2: LNHDA and SQIVND (reference sequence). The J segment lost 2 bases and the V segment lost 10 bases, leaving 9 bases of the junction unmatched. The CDR3: CATLGQGIPYEQYF. DNA for the CDR3: TGTGCCACCCTCGGACAGGGGATCCCCTACGAGCAGTACTTC. The whole variable domain, filled in from reference TRBV19 and TRBJ2-7, reads DGGITQSPKYLFRKEGQNVTLSCEQNLNHDAMYWYRQDPGQGLRLIYYSQIVNDFQKGDIAEGYSVSREKKESFPLTVTSAQKNPTAFYLCATLGQGIPYEQYFGPGTRLTVT.

This clone appeared a few times. This rearrangement joins TRBV4-3 to TRBJ2-3, with 7 bases fitting TRBD2. The trim removed 3 bases at V and 1 base at J, leaving 1 base unmatched. Germline V lookup: CDR1 LGHNA, CDR2 YSLEER. The CDR3 length is 14 residues. The CDR3 coding sequence is TGCGCCAGCAGCCAGGGACTACGCACAGATACGCAGTATTTT. Its translation is CASSQGLRTDTQYF.

The V gene is TRBV29-1, the J gene TRBJ2-5, with a possible D match to TRBD1 (5 bases). Germline CDR1 reads SQVTM; CDR2 reads ANQGSEA. The CDR3 contains 13 residues. V was trimmed by 2 bases and J by 4 bases, leaving 11 bases between them. For the CDR3, the DNA is TGCAGCGTTGAATCGCAGGGTACAGAGACCCAGTACTTC. Its protein is CSVESQGTETQYF.

A few counts support this clone. The V gene is TRBV30, the J gene TRBJ1-2; tentative D call: TRBD1 (6 bases). The ends were cut back, 2 bases at V and 2 bases at J, with 6 bases in the middle. This CDR3 contains 12 residues. Germline V gives CDR1 GTSNPN, CDR2 SVGIG (reference sequence). The CDR3 region has the DNA TGTGCCTGGAGTACAGGGAACTATGGCTACACCTTC. This gives the protein CAWSTGNYGYTF.

This clone was seen more than once but under ten times. The chain couples TRBV7-9 to TRBJ2-7, with D maybe TRBD2 (5 bases). The CDR3 totals 13 residues. The germline V gene has CDR1 SEHNR and CDR2 FQNEAQ (reference sequence). Trimming stripped 3 bases from V and 7 bases from J, with 13 bases between. The CDR3 sequence is CASSLALLEEQYF. For the CDR3, the DNA is TGTGCCAGCAGCTTGGCGCTACTAGAAGAGCAGTACTTC.

This rearrangement joins TRBV28 to TRBJ2-4; 9 positions match TRBD2. The ends lost 4 bases at V and 4 bases at J; junction bases unmatched: 11. This CDR3 spans 17 amino acids. CDR1 MDHEN and CDR2 SYDVKM come from the germline V gene. DNA of the CDR3: TGTGCCAGCAGTTCCGAGGCGGGAGGGTTTAGTAAAAACATTCAGTACTTC. Its translation is CASSSEAGGFSKNIQYF.

Remarks on this clone: No conserved phenylalanine or tryptophan is present at the end of the CDR3, so a read error is the likely explanation. It is unclear where the CDR3 begins or ends on the DNA, so no DNA is shown, and the CDR3 is as TCRdb lists it. The gene calls are TRBV7-2 and TRBJ2-7; the D segment call TRBD2 is taken from the table without a DNA check. Germline V gene lookup returns CDR1 SGHTA and CDR2 FQGNSA. Including both end residues, the CDR3 is 13 amino acids long. The CDR3 is CASSAGLAGGLFI.